These 11 T cell receptor beta chains share one sample of origin, sequenced in a study of cytomegalovirus exposure and HLA in healthy donors. This table comes from immunoSEQ multiplex PCR, and its TCRdb copy is limited to in-frame clones, with some not included. The sample has some 250,000 clones, roughly 89% seen once. The specimen sequenced was PBMCs. The receptors originated from a young woman in good health and CMV-seronegative.

The V gene is TRBV6-1, the J gene TRBJ1-1, with D perhaps matching TRBD1 (5 bases). Germline values: CDR1 MNHNS, CDR2 SASEGT. This CDR3 has 14 amino acids. V dropped 2 bases and J dropped 3 bases, with 10 bases sitting between them. The CDR3 sequence is CASSEQGLDTEAFF. CDR3 nucleotides: TGTGCCAGCAGTGAACAGGGCTTAGACACTGAAGCTTTCTTT.

The chain couples TRBV28 to TRBJ2-7, with 7 bases fitting TRBD1. Germline loops: CDR1 MDHEN, CDR2 SYDVKM. Losses at the gene ends were 2 bases for V and 7 bases for J; bases not matched to a gene: 8. The CDR3 extends over 14 amino acids. The CDR3 DNA reads TGTGCCAGCAGTTTAGGGGGACAGTTTAAGGAGCAGTACGTC. It translates to CASSLGGQFKEQYV.

The V gene is TRBV15, the J gene TRBJ2-7, with D possibly TRBD1 on 6 matching bases. This CDR3 contains 15 residues. The V and J ends lost 1 base and 1 base respectively, with 11 bases between them. CDR1 LNHNV and CDR2 YYDKDF come from the germline V gene (reference sequence). Written as DNA, the CDR3 is TGTGCCACCAGCAGAGGTGGGGGCGGGTCCTACGAGCAGTACTTC. It codes for CATSRGGGGSYEQYF. Supplemented by reference TRBV15 and TRBJ2-7, the full variable domain reads DAMVIQNPRYQVTQFGKPVTLSCSQTLNHNVMYWYQQKSSQAPKLLFHYYDKDFNNEADTPDNFQSRRPNTSFCFLDIRSPGLGDTAMYLCATSRGGGGSYEQYFGPGTRLTVT.

The chain has TRBV5-4 and TRBJ2-5; maybe TRBD1 (6 bases). Looked up from germline, CDR1 is SGHNT and CDR2 is YYREEE (reference sequence). V gave up 3 bases and J gave up 2 bases, with 8 bases separating them. This CDR3 contains 13 residues. DNA for the CDR3: TGTGCCAGCAGCTGGGGGACACAAGAGACCCAGTACTTC. This gives the protein CASSWGTQETQYF.

This clone was recorded only once. The rearrangement joins TRBV5-6 to TRBJ1-2; 7 bases line up with TRBD1. This CDR3 has 14 amino acids. Losses at the gene ends were 4 bases for V and 5 bases for J; bases not matched to a gene: 8. From germline, CDR1 is SGHDT and CDR2 YYEEEE. The CDR3 protein is CASSPGTVSYGYTF. CDR3 nucleotide sequence: TGTGCCAGCAGCCCGGGGACAGTGAGTTATGGCTACACCTTC.

V usage is TRBV11-3 and J usage is TRBJ2-5; D ambiguous. The CDR3 is 13 residues long. Germline V gene sequence: CDR1 SGHNT, CDR2 YENEEA. V lost 5 bases to trimming and J lost 5 bases, with 12 bases between them. The CDR3 sequence is CASSRGTSETQYF. The DNA for the CDR3 is TGTGCCAGCAGCCGCGGTACTTCGGAGACCCAGTACTTC.

This chain links TRBV6-6 with TRBJ2-7, with 15 bases matching TRBD2. The trim removed 5 bases at V and 4 bases at J, leaving 6 bases unmatched. Germline V gives CDR1 MNHNY, CDR2 SVGAGI (reference sequence). This CDR3 region has 16 residues. CDR3 nucleotide sequence: TGTGCCAGCAGTGGACTAGCGGGGGGGACCCCATACGAGCAGTACTTC. Protein product: CASSGLAGGTPYEQYF.

This chain connects TRBV7-2 to TRBJ2-3; 9 bases align to TRBD2. The J segment lost 3 bases and the V segment lost 5 bases, leaving 9 bases of the junction unmatched. This CDR3 is built from 16 residues. Per germline, CDR1 SGHTA and CDR2 FQGNSA. In nucleotides, the CDR3 is TGTGCCAGCAGCCAGAGACTAGCGGTCCCGACAGATACGCAGTATTTT. Translated, it gives CASSQRLAVPTDTQYF.

J is TRBJ2-3 and V is TRBV6-1, with TRBD2 matching 8 bases. This CDR3 region has 16 residues. V lost 0 bases and J lost 3; bases outside the gene matches: 5. CDR1 and CDR2 from the germline V gene are MNHNS and SASEGT. CDR3 sequence (DNA): TGTGCCAGCAGTGAAGCGCCTGGCGGGGGGACAGATACGCAGTATTTT. As protein: CASSEAPGGGTDTQYF.

The genes are TRBV28 and TRBJ1-6; a weak D match, TRBD1 (5 bases). The CDR3 is 14 amino acids. The germline V gene has CDR1 MDHEN and CDR2 SYDVKM. Trimming stripped 2 bases from V and 9 bases from J, with 11 bases between. The CDR3 loop reads CASSLQGRSSPLHF. Written as DNA, the CDR3 is TGTGCCAGCAGTTTACAGGGCCGGAGTTCACCCCTCCACTTT.

This clone has a single count. The V gene is TRBV19, the J gene TRBJ1-4, with TRBD1 identical over 8 bases. The CDR3 totals 12 residues. The junction had 3 bases not matched to a gene; V was cut back by 8 bases and J by 7 bases. Germline CDR1 and CDR2: LNHDA and SQIVND (reference sequence). CDR3 residues: CASQGAGEKLFF. The CDR3 bases are TGTGCCAGTCAGGGGGCTGGTGAAAAACTGTTTTTT.